The 16 T cell receptor beta chains in this list originate from one sample, sequenced in a study of cytomegalovirus exposure and HLA in healthy donors. The PCR used 60 Vbeta and 13 Jbeta primers. Some clones are missing from TCRdb's copy, which holds only in-frame ones; the method was immunoSEQ multiplex PCR. The table shows about 170,000 clones, with approximately 71% occurring only once. The sample taken for sequencing was PBMCs. The receptors were sampled from a woman aged 18-35 years in good health and CMV-seropositive.

The chain couples TRBV13 to TRBJ2-4; D is perhaps TRBD2 (7 bases). This CDR3 is built from 16 residues. Germline CDR1 PRHDT, CDR2 FYEKMQ (reference sequence). Trimming shortened V by 2 bases and J by 2 bases, and 13 bases separated the two germline ends. The CDR3 here is CASSLREGGTKNIQYF. The CDR3 DNA sequence: TGTGCCAGCAGCTTAAGGGAGGGGGGGACCAAAAACATTCAGTACTTC.

The chain employs TRBV7-9 and TRBJ2-7; no reliable D call. Between the trimmed V and J ends, which lost 5 bases and 5 bases, there was a span of 19 bases. The germline V gene encodes CDR1 SEHNR and CDR2 FQNEAQ (reference sequence). The CDR3 sequence is 15 residues long. CDR3 coding DNA: TGTGCCAGCAGCCTAACCGGGTTAGCAGTCGACGAGCAGTACTTC. Translation gives CASSLTGLAVDEQYF.

This chain links TRBV19 with TRBJ1-5; maybe TRBD1 (5 bases). CDR1 is LNHDA and CDR2 is SQIVND in the germline V gene (reference sequence). V was clipped by 8 bases and J by 0 bases, with 14 bases between them. The CDR3 loop spans 15 amino acids. In DNA form, the CDR3 reads TGTGCCAGTCGCGACCAGGACAATAGCAATCAGCCCCAGCATTTT. It specifies CASRDQDNSNQPQHF.

In its sample, this clone was seen once. This CDR3 is CASRDSKGVGQETQYF. CDR3 sequence (DNA): TGTGCCAGTCGGGACTCAAAGGGCGTCGGCCAAGAGACCCAGTACTTC. The genes are TRBV6-6 and TRBJ2-5, with a weak D call TRBD2 (6 bases). The CDR3 extends over 16 amino acids. Trimming removed 9 bases from V and 1 base from J, with 21 bases in between. CDR1 is MNHNY, CDR2 SVGAGI, per germline (reference sequence).

The V gene is TRBV10-1, the J gene TRBJ1-1, with D possibly matching TRBD1 (6 bases). CDR3 size: 10 residues. CDR1 WNHNN and CDR2 SYGVQD come from the germline V gene (reference sequence). The CDR3 DNA reads TGCGCTTTGAAGGGGGCTGAAGCTTTCTTT. Protein sequence: CALKGAEAFF.

This clone was detected only a few times. One end of the junction varies from germline; a read error may be responsible. This rearrangement joins TRBV19 to TRBJ2-3, with TRBD1 identical over 9 bases. Germline V gives CDR1 LNHDA, CDR2 SQIVND (reference sequence). This CDR3 is built from 14 residues. CDR3 sequence: CASSPGTGTATQYF. The CDR3 bases are TGTGCCAGTAGTCCCGGGACAGGGACAGCTACGCAGTATTTT.

The rearrangement links TRBV5-6 to TRBJ1-2, with a weak D call TRBD1 (5 bases). The CDR3 extends over 14 amino acids. V lost 0 bases and J 2 bases, leaving 8 bases between the germline ends. CDR1 SGHDT and CDR2 YYEEEE come from the germline V gene. CDR3 protein: CASSLVAGNYGYTF. The CDR3 DNA follows: TGTGCCAGCAGCTTGGTAGCAGGGAACTATGGCTACACCTTC.

V usage is TRBV11-2 and J usage is TRBJ2-5; D ambiguous. Trimming took 5 bases from V and 7 from J, leaving 8 bases between them. Germline CDR1 SGHAT, CDR2 FQNNGV. The CDR3 loop spans 11 amino acids. The DNA for the CDR3 is TGTGCCAGCAGCCCCCACGGGACCCAGTACTTC. It codes for CASSPHGTQYF.

The rearrangement uses TRBV10-3 and TRBJ1-1; D unclear. Looked up from germline, CDR1 is ENHRY and CDR2 is SYGVKD. The CDR3 length is 12 residues. V lost 6 bases and J lost 1, with 6 bases in between. CDR3 DNA: TGTGCCATCAGAGGAGGGAACACTGAAGCTTTCTTT. Amino acids: CAIRGGNTEAFF.

The chain joins TRBV6-1 to TRBJ1-5; the D gene is possibly TRBD1 (5 bases). The V gene's germline CDR1 is MNHNS and CDR2 SASEGT. The CDR3 spans 13 residues. V lost 3 bases, J lost 6 bases, and 9 bases lay in between. The CDR3 sequence is CASSDRVSQPQHF. In DNA, the CDR3 is TGTGCCAGCAGTGACAGGGTAAGTCAGCCCCAGCATTTT.

V gene TRBV20-1 combines with J gene TRBJ2-3, with D possibly matching TRBD1 (5 bases). Germline V gene data show CDR1 as DFQATT and CDR2 as SNEGSKA (reference sequence). With 5 bases removed from V and 5 bases from J, the gap between germline ends came to 8 bases. The CDR3 extends over 11 amino acids. Here the CDR3 DNA reads TGCAGTGCTGACCAGGGAGATACGCAGTATTTT. This translates into CSADQGDTQYF.

The rearrangement links TRBV10-3 to TRBJ2-2; possible D gene TRBD2, 5 bases. The V gene lost 0 bases and the J gene lost 7 bases, with 6 bases spanning the gap. Germline V CDR1 and CDR2: ENHRY, SYGVKD. The CDR3 has 13 amino acids. Written as DNA, the CDR3 is TGTGCCATCAGTGAGTCGGGAGTCGGGGAGCTGTTTTTT. Protein: CAISESGVGELFF.

The chain combines TRBV9 with TRBJ2-7, with 8 bases identical to TRBD1. The V gene end was trimmed by 4 bases and the J gene end by 8 bases; junction bases not matched to a gene: 8. The CDR3 length is 13 residues. Germline CDR1 and CDR2: SGDLS and YYNGEE. CDR3 nucleotides: TGTGCCAGCAGCAAGCCGGGACAGGTCAAGCAGTACTTC. The encoded protein is CASSKPGQVKQYF.

This chain connects TRBV19 to TRBJ2-2, with 14 bases identical to TRBD2. With V trimmed by 9 bases and J by 6 bases, 6 bases remained unmatched. CDR1 and CDR2 from the germline V gene are LNHDA and SQIVND (reference sequence). The CDR3 spans 15 residues. CDR3 coding DNA: TGTGCCAGCAAGGGACTAGCGGGGGAAGCCGGGGAGCTGTTTTTT. Its protein product is CASKGLAGEAGELFF.

With respect to this clone: A read error may account for a junction end that differs from germline. The chain couples TRBV7-2 to TRBJ1-4, with unresolved D. The germline V gene encodes CDR1 SGHTA and CDR2 FQGNSA. The CDR3 runs 17 residues. CDR3 nucleotide sequence: TGTGCCAGCAGCTTAGGAGGGAAAGGAGGGCCTAATGAAGAACTGTTTTTT. This translates into CASSLGGKGGPNEELFF. The full variable domain, its missing parts supplied by reference TRBV7-2 and TRBJ1-4, is GAGVSQSPSNKVTEKGKDVELRCDPISGHTALYWYRQSLGQGLEFLIYFQGNSAPDKSGLPSDRFSAERTGGSVSTLTIQRTQQEDSAVYLCASSLGGKGGPNEELFFGSGTQLSVL.

The V call is TRBV19, the J call TRBJ1-3, with 8 positions matching TRBD1. V was pared by 7 bases and J by 7 bases, with 12 bases of the junction left unmatched. CDR1 LNHDA and CDR2 SQIVND come from the germline V gene (reference sequence). The CDR3 runs to 15 residues. The CDR3 loop is CASTPRRTGFNTIYF. The CDR3 nucleotides are TGTGCCAGTACCCCTCGGCGGACAGGGTTCAACACCATATATTTT.